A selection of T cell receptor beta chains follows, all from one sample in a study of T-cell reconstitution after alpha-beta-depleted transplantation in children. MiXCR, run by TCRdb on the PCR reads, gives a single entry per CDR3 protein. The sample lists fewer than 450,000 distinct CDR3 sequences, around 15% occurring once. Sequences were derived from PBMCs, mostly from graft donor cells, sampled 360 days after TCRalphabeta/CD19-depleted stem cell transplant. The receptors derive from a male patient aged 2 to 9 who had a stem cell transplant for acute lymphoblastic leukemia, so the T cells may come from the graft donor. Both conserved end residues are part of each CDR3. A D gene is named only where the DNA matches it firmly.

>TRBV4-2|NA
CASSEVANTEAFF
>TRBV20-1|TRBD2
CSARGEAGPYEQYF
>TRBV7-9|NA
CASGVRTEEKLFF
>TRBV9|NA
CASSVGATRRANEQFF
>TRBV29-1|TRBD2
CSGGGGGTDTQYF
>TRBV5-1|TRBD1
CASSLLTGGMDTQYF
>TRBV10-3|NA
CAISPGIGETQYF
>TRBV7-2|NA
CASSPSPGQSYGYTF
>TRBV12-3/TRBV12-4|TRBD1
CASSPRDRNQETQYF
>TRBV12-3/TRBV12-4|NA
CASSLFPVLVGTGTGELFF
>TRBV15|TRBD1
CATSRQGGLTEAFF
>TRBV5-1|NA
CASSLSPVASTDTQYF
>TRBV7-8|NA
CASSLARGARAGANVLTF
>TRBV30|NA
CARSGRWGTGELFF
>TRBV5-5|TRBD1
CASSLGRQGATGELFF
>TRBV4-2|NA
CASSRNNKETQYF
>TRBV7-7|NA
CASSRDPNTEAFF
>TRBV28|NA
CASMMSNTEAFF
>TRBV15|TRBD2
CATSRAGLANTGELFF
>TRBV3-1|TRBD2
CASSQASGGYEQFF
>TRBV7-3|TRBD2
CASSLRGGIPYEQYF
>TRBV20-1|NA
CSARDAWGLDYEQYF
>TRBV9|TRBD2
CASSPMGGTYEQYF
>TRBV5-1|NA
CASSLGRRNLGNEQYF
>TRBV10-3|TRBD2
CAISEGPRVLAKVTGELFF
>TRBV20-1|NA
CSARTWSPDQETQYF
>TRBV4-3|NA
CASSQWFPGASEQYF
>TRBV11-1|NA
CASSLRREGETQYF
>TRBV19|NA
CASLSWNTGELFF
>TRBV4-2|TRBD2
CASSQDRMGGGKEQYF
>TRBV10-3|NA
CAISESRTGDLNEQFF
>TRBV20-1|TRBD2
CSAVELGLAGVSYNEQFF
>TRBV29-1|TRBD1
CSVSPTGGPQETQYF
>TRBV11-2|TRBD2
CASSHRLAGITDTQYF
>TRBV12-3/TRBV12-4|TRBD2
CASSPLLAAYEQYF
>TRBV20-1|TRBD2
CSANPGLANTGELFF
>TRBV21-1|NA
CASSKADSGPGVKGIQYF
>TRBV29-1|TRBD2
CSAWGGLAYEQYF
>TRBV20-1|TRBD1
CSARKPRRQGGSSYNSPLHF
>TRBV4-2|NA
CASSQDGGRNQPQHF
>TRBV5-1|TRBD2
CASSGSGRAVDTQYF
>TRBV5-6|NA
CASSLTTAKNIQYF
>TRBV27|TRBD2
CASRRTSGRAIVANTGELFF